The 25 T cell receptor beta chains below were found in one sample sequenced in a study of T cells in lung cancer brain metastases. Only in-frame clones appear in the TCRdb table, and some are missing; sequencing was by immunoSEQ multiplex PCR. The sample records about 1,500 clones, 85% to 90% being singletons. The specimen sequenced was tumor tissue from a brain metastasis. The receptors derive from a man in his 60s with non-small cell lung cancer that had spread to the brain.

Only one count was recorded for this clone. This rearrangement joins TRBV5-1 to TRBJ2-1; TRBD2 agrees at 7 bases. CDR1 and CDR2 (germline): SGHRS, YFSETQ. With 2 bases clipped from V and 2 bases from J, the junction kept 7 bases outside the gene matches. This CDR3 comprises 16 residues. The DNA for the CDR3 is TGCGCCAGCAGCTTCGAGAGTAGCGGGCCCTACAATGAGCAGTTCTTC. Encoded protein: CASSFESSGPYNEQFF.

This chain joins TRBV27 and TRBJ2-1; 10 bases agree with TRBD2. CDR1 is MNHEY, CDR2 SMNVEV, per germline (reference sequence). The CDR3 extends over 14 amino acids. Trimming cost V 6 bases and J 4 bases; bases outside gene matches: 3. Here the CDR3 DNA reads TGTGCCAGCAGAGGACTAGCGGCTTACAATGAGCAGTTCTTC. Amino acids: CASRGLAAYNEQFF.

This clone counts as large (0.1 to 1%). This chain uses TRBV10-2 with TRBJ2-2, with D unclear. The CDR3 totals 13 residues. The germline V and J ends were trimmed by 6 bases and 1 base, with 6 bases remaining between them. CDR1 WSHSY and CDR2 SAAADI come from the germline V gene. CDR3 loop: CASSNGNTGELFF. CDR3 in DNA: TGCGCCAGCAGCAACGGGAACACCGGGGAGCTGTTTTTT.

CDR3 residues: CASSRWTGMNTEAFF. The CDR3 DNA reads as TGCGCCAGCAGCCGCTGGACAGGAATGAACACTGAAGCTTTCTTT. The chain is built from TRBV5-1 and TRBJ1-1, with 7 bases aligning to TRBD1. This CDR3 contains 15 residues. The germline V gene encodes CDR1 SGHRS and CDR2 YFSETQ. The trim removed 4 bases at V and 0 bases at J, leaving 6 bases unmatched.

This clone was picked up one time. This chain uses TRBV2 with TRBJ2-7; a weak D match, TRBD1 (6 bases). CDR3 length: 13 residues. Germline-derived CDR1 and CDR2 are SNHLY and FYNNEI. V was trimmed by 1 base and J by 4 bases, leaving 8 bases between them. As DNA, the CDR3 is TGTGCCAGCAGTGAAGGGACAGCATACGAGCAGTACTTC. Protein product: CASSEGTAYEQYF. The variable domain in full, with the rest retrieved from reference TRBV2 and TRBJ2-7, is EPEVTQTPSHQVTQMGQEVILRCVPISNHLYFYWYRQILGQKVEFLVSFYNNEISEKSEIFDDQFSVERPDGSNFTLKIRSTKLEDSAMYFCASSEGTAYEQYFGPGTRLTVT.

The CDR3 sequence: CASSPVYRVVNTEAFF. The CDR3 nucleotides read TGCGCCAGCAGCCCAGTCTACAGGGTAGTAAACACTGAAGCTTTCTTT. The J gene is TRBJ1-1, the V gene TRBV4-1; D may be TRBD1 (6 bases). The CDR3 has 16 residues. V lost 4 bases to trimming and J lost 2 bases, with 17 bases between them. Germline V gene lookup returns CDR1 MGHRA and CDR2 YSYEKL.

The chain employs TRBV18 and TRBJ2-3; D ambiguous. This CDR3 is 14 amino acids long. Germline V lookup: CDR1 KGHSH, CDR2 LQKENI. Trimming took 1 base from V and 0 from J, leaving 5 bases between them. DNA of the CDR3: TGTGCCAGCTCACCACTTAGCAGCACAGATACGCAGTATTTT. Translated, it gives CASSPLSSTDTQYF.

V is TRBV18 and J is TRBJ2-1; D is uncertain. This CDR3 comprises 16 residues. The ends were cut back, 3 bases at V and 7 bases at J, with 19 bases in the middle. Germline V gene data show CDR1 as KGHSH and CDR2 as LQKENI. As DNA, the CDR3 is TGTGCCAGCTCACCCACATCTGGCTTCTTGGGGAATGAGCAGTTCTTC. It translates to CASSPTSGFLGNEQFF.

This chain links TRBV6-6 with TRBJ1-4; 7 bases fit TRBD1. This CDR3 has 15 amino acids. The germline V gene has CDR1 MNHNY and CDR2 SVGAGI (reference sequence). The junction had 1 base not matched to a gene; V was cut back by 0 bases and J by 3 bases. CDR3 region: CASSYSGTANEKLFF. In DNA form, the CDR3 reads TGTGCCAGCAGTTACTCCGGGACAGCTAATGAAAAACTGTTTTTT.

The gene calls are TRBV5-1 and TRBJ1-6; no firm D call. Germline V lookup: CDR1 SGHRS, CDR2 YFSETQ. Trimming left V 5 bases short and J 0 bases short, with 18 bases between. The CDR3 is made up of 18 amino acids. The CDR3 DNA reads TGCGCCAGCAGTTCGTCTAGGGATTCTAGCTCCTATAATTCACCCCTCCACTTT. It specifies CASSSSRDSSSYNSPLHF.

The CDR3 reads CASSLGSTGLSNTEAFF. DNA of the CDR3: TGCGCCAGCAGCCTGGGGTCCACGGGACTCTCGAACACTGAAGCTTTCTTT. The rearrangement joins TRBV4-1 to TRBJ1-1; a weak D match, TRBD1 (5 bases). Trimming cost V 4 bases and J 1 base, with 19 bases left between them. The CDR3 sequence is 17 residues long. Germline CDR1 MGHRA, CDR2 YSYEKL.

V and J are TRBV10-3 and TRBJ2-7, with TRBD2 matching 9 bases. The CDR3 consists of 14 residues. CDR1 is ENHRY, CDR2 SYGVKD, per germline. V lost 3 bases to trimming and J lost 2 bases; unmatched junction nucleotides: 2. The CDR3 reads CAISEIAGAYEQYF. In DNA, the CDR3 is TGTGCCATCAGTGAAATAGCGGGGGCCTACGAGCAGTACTTC.

The chain has TRBV7-9 and TRBJ2-7, with D possibly TRBD1 on 6 matching bases. The CDR3 covers 15 residues. Germline V gene data show CDR1 as SEHNR and CDR2 as FQNEAQ (reference sequence). The V end lost 5 bases, the J end lost 3 bases, and 17 bases lay between the germline ends. The CDR3 DNA sequence: TGTGCCAGCAGCCAAGAGGATTCAGGGGTCTACGAGCAGTACTTC. This encodes CASSQEDSGVYEQYF.

J is TRBJ1-2 and V is TRBV5-1; possible D gene TRBD1, 5 bases. Germline values: CDR1 SGHRS, CDR2 YFSETQ. The CDR3 has 12 residues. The V gene lost 4 bases and the J gene lost 6 bases, with 10 bases spanning the gap. CDR3 DNA: TGCGCCAGCAGCCCGCAGGGAAATGGCTACACCTTC. Its protein is CASSPQGNGYTF.

The V gene is TRBV5-1, the J gene TRBJ2-7, with D tentatively TRBD2 (5 bases). The length of the CDR3 is 17 residues. CDR1 and CDR2 from the germline V gene are SGHRS and YFSETQ. Trimming took off 4 bases at V and 5 bases at J, with 25 bases between the two ends. The CDR3 loop reads CASSPTGTRSFTNEQYF. In nucleotides, the CDR3 is TGCGCCAGCAGCCCGACCGGAACTAGGTCCTTTACGAACGAGCAGTACTTC.

The chain has TRBV7-2 and TRBJ1-2, with D unclear. V shed 2 bases and J shed 1 base, with 11 bases lying between them. Germline V gives CDR1 SGHTA, CDR2 FQGNSA. CDR3 length: 15 amino acids. CDR3 in amino acids: CASSLSPDDNYGYTF. The CDR3 nucleotides are TGTGCCAGCAGCTTAAGTCCCGACGATAACTATGGCTACACCTTC.

The genes are TRBV29-1 and TRBJ1-2, with D perhaps TRBD1 (6 bases). The length of the CDR3 is 14 residues. V shed 4 bases and J shed 4 bases, with 16 bases lying between them. In germline, CDR1 is SQVTM, CDR2 ANQGSEA. For the CDR3, the DNA is TGCAGCGTTGTGTACCCAGGGGCAGTCTATGGCTACACCTTC. Protein sequence: CSVVYPGAVYGYTF.

This chain joins TRBV10-3 and TRBJ2-7; D is unclear. Trimming cost V 3 bases and J 6 bases, with 6 bases left between them. The CDR3 is made up of 11 amino acids. Germline CDR1 reads ENHRY; CDR2 reads SYGVKD. DNA for the CDR3: TGTGCCATCAGTGATAATTTCGAGCAGTACTTC. It is translated as CAISDNFEQYF.

J is TRBJ2-5 and V is TRBV5-1; 7 nucleotides align to TRBD2. The DNA end is a closer match to TRBJ2-7, so the J assignment may be wrong. This CDR3 has 15 amino acids. Germline CDR1 reads SGHRS; CDR2 reads YFSETQ. CDR3 sequence reads: CASSLTSEGSGEQYF. The DNA of the CDR3 is TGCGCCAGCAGCCTTACTAGCGAAGGCTCGGGCGAGCAGTACTTC.

The chain couples TRBV2 to TRBJ2-5; 7 bases are shared with TRBD1. Germline V gene sequence: CDR1 SNHLY, CDR2 FYNNEI. The CDR3 runs 13 residues. V trimming: 7 bases; J trimming: 4 bases; junction bases outside the gene matches: 6. The CDR3 is CASKIQGSETQYF. CDR3 in DNA: TGTGCCAGCAAGATACAGGGGTCAGAGACCCAGTACTTC.

The chain employs TRBV2 and TRBJ1-6; 8 bases agree with TRBD1. Unmatched junction bases numbered 6, after V lost 4 bases and J lost 7 bases. The CDR3 extends over 15 amino acids. Per germline, CDR1 SNHLY and CDR2 FYNNEI. CDR3 residues: CASSVGQGGNSPLHF. CDR3 nucleotide sequence: TGTGCCAGCAGTGTTGGACAGGGTGGCAATTCACCCCTCCACTTT.

The chain has TRBV19 and TRBJ1-2; TRBD1 matches 7 bases. CDR1 LNHDA and CDR2 SQIVND come from the germline V gene (reference sequence). The CDR3 has 17 amino acids. Germline trimming cut 4 bases from V and 0 bases from J; bases unmatched to any gene: 11. CDR3 in DNA: TGTGCCAGTAGTACCTCCCTTAGACAGGGAGCTAACTATGGCTACACCTTC. This sequence encodes CASSTSLRQGANYGYTF.

J is TRBJ1-4 and V is TRBV5-4; possible D gene TRBD1, 5 bases. Trimming cost V 4 bases and J 6 bases, with 16 bases left between them. CDR1 SGHNT and CDR2 YYREEE come from the germline V gene (reference sequence). This CDR3 has 15 residues. The CDR3 region is CASSTSGTEYEKLFF. CDR3 DNA sequence: TGTGCCAGCAGCACCTCTGGGACGGAGTATGAAAAACTGTTTTTT.

The gene calls are TRBV19 and TRBJ1-6, with D perhaps matching TRBD1 (5 bases). The V and J ends lost 4 bases and 8 bases respectively, with 15 bases between them. CDR3 length: 15 amino acids. Germline V gene sequence: CDR1 LNHDA, CDR2 SQIVND (reference sequence). The CDR3 DNA is TGTGCCAGTAGTACCGAGGGGAGCTGGGATTCACCCCTCCACTTT. It translates to CASSTEGSWDSPLHF.

This clone occurred once. One junction end does not reproduce the germline sequence, and a read error may be involved. Other DNA sequences of this sample code for an identical CDR3. This chain joins TRBV5-6 and TRBJ2-7; 11 bases align to TRBD1. Germline CDR1 and CDR2: SGHDT and YYEEEE. The CDR3 is made up of 15 amino acids. The CDR3 loop is CASSSPGQGDYEQYF. In DNA, the CDR3 is TGTGCTAGCAGCTCGCCGGGACAGGGGGACTACGAGCAGTACTTC.